The following is a TCR beta chain sequence with its context. As yet, its antigen is unknown. Clones were sequenced by immunoSEQ multiplex PCR, and TCRdb holds only the in-frame ones, with some missing. This sample has more than 7,500 clones, with 85% to 90% found just once. The data belong to a study of chemoradiotherapy in HPV16-positive cancers. Study findings and constraints: Functional assays defining HPV-specific T cells used only a couple of HPV16-positive patients. Candidate HPV-specific clones and E7-related TCR motifs grew in tumor during treatment.

Sequencing was performed on blood, taken from a patient who underwent chemoradiotherapy. The source of this sequence is a human donor with HPV-associated anogenital cancer.

CDR3 bases: TGTGCCATCAGTGAGTCTGGGACAGATACGCAGTATTTT. Protein product: CAISESGTDTQYF. The genes are TRBV10-3 and TRBJ2-3; D uncertain. The germline gives CDR1 ENHRY, CDR2 SYGVKD. The V gene lost 0 bases and the J gene lost 3 bases, with 4 bases spanning the gap. CDR3 length: 13 residues.